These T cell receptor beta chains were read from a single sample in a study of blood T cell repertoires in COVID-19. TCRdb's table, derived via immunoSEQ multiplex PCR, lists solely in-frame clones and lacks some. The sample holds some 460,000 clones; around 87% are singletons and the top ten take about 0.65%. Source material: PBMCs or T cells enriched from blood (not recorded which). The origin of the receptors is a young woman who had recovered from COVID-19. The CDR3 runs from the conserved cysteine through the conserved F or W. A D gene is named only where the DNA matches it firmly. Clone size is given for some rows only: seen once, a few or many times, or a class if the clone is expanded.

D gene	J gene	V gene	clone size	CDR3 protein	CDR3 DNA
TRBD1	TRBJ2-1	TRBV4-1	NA	CASSLPGQRDYNEQFF	TGCGCCAGCAGCCTTCCGGGACAGCGAGACTACAATGAGCAGTTCTTC
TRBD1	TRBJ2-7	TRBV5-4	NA	CASSWGQGSYEQYF	TGTGCCAGCAGCTGGGGACAGGGCTCCTACGAGCAGTACTTC
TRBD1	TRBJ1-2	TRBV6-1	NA	CASSEVGQGVNYGYTF	TGTGCCAGCAGTGAAGTGGGACAGGGGGTTAACTATGGCTACACCTTC
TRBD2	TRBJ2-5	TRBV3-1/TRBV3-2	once	CASSQDVHLAGGYQETQYF	TGTGCCAGCAGCCAAGACGTCCACTTAGCGGGGGGGTACCAAGAGACCCAGTACTTC
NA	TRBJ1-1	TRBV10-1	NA	CASSTSGTEAFF	TGCGCCAGCAGTACGAGCGGGACTGAAGCTTTCTTT
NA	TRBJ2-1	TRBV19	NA	CASSISGRGNEQFF	TGTGCCAGTAGTATATCCGGACGGGGGAATGAGCAGTTCTTC
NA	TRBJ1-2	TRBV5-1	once	CASSTGQDYGYTF	TGCGCCAGCAGCACTGGACAAGACTATGGCTACACCTTC
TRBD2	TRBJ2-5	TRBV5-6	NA	CASSSKGLAGLIQETQYF	TGTGCCAGCAGCAGCAAGGGACTAGCGGGCTTAATCCAAGAGACCCAGTACTTC
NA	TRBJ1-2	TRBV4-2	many	CASSQVGGEYGYTF	TGTGCCAGCAGCCAAGTGGGGGGGGAGTATGGCTACACCTTC
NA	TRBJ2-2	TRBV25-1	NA	CASSGRQEKIGELFF	TGTGCCAGCAGTGGGAGACAGGAAAAGATCGGGGAGCTGTTTTTT
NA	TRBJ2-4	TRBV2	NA	CASMARAKNIQYF	TGTGCCAGCATGGCGAGGGCCAAAAACATTCAGTACTTC
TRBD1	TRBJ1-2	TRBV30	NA	CAWSLGQGGNYGYTF	TGTGCCTGGAGTCTCGGACAGGGGGGAAACTATGGCTACACCTTC
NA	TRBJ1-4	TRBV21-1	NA	CASSKAGGNGTNEKLFF	TGTGCCAGCAGCAAGGCGGGGGGGAATGGAACTAATGAAAAACTGTTTTTT
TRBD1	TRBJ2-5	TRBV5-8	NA	CASSGDRAEETQYF	TGTGCCAGCAGCGGTGACAGGGCTGAAGAGACCCAGTACTTC
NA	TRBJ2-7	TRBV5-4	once	CASSFSVDQGEQYF	TGTGCCAGCAGCTTCAGTGTAGATCAGGGCGAGCAGTACTTC
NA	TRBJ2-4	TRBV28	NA	CASSYGRYIQYF	TGTGCCAGCAGTTACGGTCGGTACATTCAGTACTTC
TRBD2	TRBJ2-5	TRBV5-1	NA	CASTETSGGAETQYF	TGCGCCAGCACCGAGACTAGCGGGGGGGCGGAGACCCAGTACTTC
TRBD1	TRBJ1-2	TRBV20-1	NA	CSASLWDRASNYGYTF	TGCAGTGCTAGTCTGTGGGACAGGGCTTCTAACTATGGCTACACCTTC
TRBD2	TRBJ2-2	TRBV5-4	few	CASSLRGLASTGELFF	TGTGCCAGCAGCTTGCGAGGACTAGCGTCCACCGGGGAGCTGTTTTTT
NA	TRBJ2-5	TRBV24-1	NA	CATSDARLGETQYF	TGTGCCACCAGTGATGCCAGGTTAGGCGAGACCCAGTACTTC
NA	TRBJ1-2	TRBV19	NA	CASSLGPGGYTF	TGTGCCAGTAGCCTTGGGCCAGGGGGCTACACCTTC
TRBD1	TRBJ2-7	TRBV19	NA	CASSDRGDYEQYF	TGTGCCAGTAGCGACAGGGGCGACTACGAGCAGTACTTC
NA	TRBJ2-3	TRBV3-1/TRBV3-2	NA	CASSHGLDTQYF	TGTGCCAGCAGCCATGGACTAGATACGCAGTATTTT
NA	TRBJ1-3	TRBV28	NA	CASSFRRQEEKRNTIYF	TGTGCCAGCAGTTTTCGGAGACAGGAAGAGAAAAGAAACACCATATATTTT
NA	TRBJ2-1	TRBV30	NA	CAWSDPGLGRDEQFF	TGTGCCTGGAGTGATCCGGGACTCGGAAGGGATGAGCAGTTCTTC
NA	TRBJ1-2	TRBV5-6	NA	CASSSRTGTAGGYTF	TGTGCCAGCAGCTCCCGGACGGGGACCGCGGGGGGCTACACCTTC